This T cell receptor (beta chain) was profiled in a study of cytomegalovirus exposure and HLA in healthy donors. Per the germline V gene, CDR1 is SGHRS and CDR2 is YFSETQ. The CDR3 has 16 amino acids. Trimming pared 4 bases from V and 0 bases from J, leaving 16 bases between. As for this clone: The target antigen is unknown.

Findings of the study overall: Presence/absence analyses assumed roughly uniform sequencing depth across donors, which may not hold.

PCR used 60 Vbeta primers and 13 Jbeta primers. Here immunoSEQ multiplex PCR was the method, and the copy in TCRdb shows in-frame clones only, minus some. The data show 150,000 to 200,000 clones, roughly 80% seen once. The donors gave bone marrow, and they were healthy. The TCR originated in a boy aged 10-17 years in good health and CMV-seronegative. Sequencing input: PBMCs. V usage is TRBV5-1 and J usage is TRBJ1-1; perhaps TRBD1 as D (6 bases). Here the CDR3 reads CASSKERQVMNTEAFF. For the CDR3, the DNA is TGCGCCAGCAGCAAGGAAAGACAGGTGATGAACACTGAAGCTTTCTTT.